The T cell receptor beta chain under discussion was sequenced for a study of cytomegalovirus exposure and HLA in healthy donors. Study at large: Out of about 360 genotyped donors, about 81% belonged to the Caucasian-associated ancestry cluster.

Primers included in the PCR were 60 Vbeta and 13 Jbeta primers. Assay: immunoSEQ multiplex PCR; the TCRdb copy retains only in-frame clones and omits some. The table lists about 200,000 clones, roughly 80% of them singletons, with approximately 3.8% in the top ten. General observations from the study: The classifier reportedly diagnosed cytomegalovirus status with high sensitivity and specificity. The dataset shows that most TCR sequences were rare, while some public TCRs occurred in many donors. Over 15,000 TCR beta sequences were associated with HLA alleles at 0.05 false discovery rate in a later analysis.

This clone was counted a single time. Its matching antigen is unknown. The germline gives CDR1 LNHDA, CDR2 SQIVND (reference sequence). V lost 4 bases and J 1 base, leaving 16 bases between the germline ends. The length of the CDR3 is 16 residues. This receptor was identified in a male donor in good health and CMV-seronegative. The chain recombines TRBV19 with TRBJ1-1; D is perhaps TRBD1 (5 bases). The source material was PBMCs. The CDR3 protein is CASSRGLGGGNTEAFF. As DNA, the CDR3 is TGTGCCAGTAGTAGGGGCTTGGGGGGAGGGAACACTGAAGCTTTCTTT.